The 29 T cell receptor beta chains listed next were all sequenced from one sample in a study of CD8+CD57+ T cells in acquired aplastic anemia. TCR beta VDJ and CDR3 were profiled, and genomic DNA was the template. TCRdb called the reads again in MiXCR, with one record for every CDR3 protein. Here the sample spans 200,000 to 250,000 distinct CDR3 sequences, over 60% being singletons. The sequenced sample consisted of sorted CD4+, CD8+, or CD8+CD57+ T cells (not recorded which) from PBMCs. These TCRs come from a human donor in good health.

This CDR3 is CASSQGGRMEYYGYTF. As DNA, the CDR3 is TGTGCCAGCAGCCAAGGAGGACGAATGGAGTACTATGGCTACACCTTC. The rearrangement uses TRBV14 and TRBJ1-2; D call uncertain. The CDR3 sequence is 16 residues long. Trimming removed 1 base at V and 3 bases at J, with 15 bases between. The germline gives CDR1 SGHDN, CDR2 FVKESK.

This clonotype was counted many times. Here the CDR3 reads CASRKTSGNVDTQYF. The CDR3, as DNA: TGTGCCAGCAGGAAGACTAGCGGGAATGTAGATACGCAGTATTTT. The rearrangement links TRBV2 to TRBJ2-3; 11 positions agree with TRBD2. V was clipped by 6 bases and J by 5 bases; unmatched bases: 7. The CDR3 contains 15 residues. Germline CDR1 reads SNHLY; CDR2 reads FYNNEI.

This clonotype was found many times. This chain uses TRBV28 with TRBJ1-6; tentative D call: TRBD1 (6 bases). The V gene lost 5 bases and the J gene lost 9 bases, with 14 bases spanning the gap. This CDR3 spans 14 amino acids. The germline V gene has CDR1 MDHEN and CDR2 SYDVKM. CDR3 sequence reads: CASSLQGLGSPLHF. The CDR3 bases are TGTGCCAGCAGTCTACAGGGTCTAGGTTCACCCCTCCACTTT.

The chain is built from TRBV20-1 and TRBJ2-3; 11 nucleotides line up with TRBD2. Germline V gene lookup returns CDR1 DFQATT and CDR2 SNEGSKA (reference sequence). V gave up 5 bases and J gave up 1 base; unmatched junction bases: 2. This CDR3 region has 14 residues. The DNA for the CDR3 is TGCAGTGCTGTGGGACTAGCGGGCACAGATACGCAGTATTTT. Translating gives CSAVGLAGTDTQYF.

The rearrangement uses TRBV25-1 and TRBJ2-1; 9 bases match TRBD1. CDR1 and CDR2 (germline): MGHDK, SYGVNS. The CDR3 totals 16 residues. Losses at the gene ends were 0 bases for V and 7 bases for J; bases not matched to a gene: 7. CDR3 in DNA: TGTGCCAGCAGTGAATATGGGACAGGGAATTTAAATGAGCAGTTCTTC. It translates to CASSEYGTGNLNEQFF.

Ten or more counts support this clonotype. This chain links TRBV7-9 with TRBJ2-1, with 7 bases fitting TRBD2. After removal of 1 base from V and 5 bases from J, the junction contained 8 bases not matched to a gene. This CDR3 contains 16 residues. Germline V gives CDR1 SEHNR, CDR2 FQNEAQ (reference sequence). The CDR3 bases are TGTGCCAGCAGCTTAGTCCTGGGCGGGAGAAACAATGAGCAGTTCTTC. The encoded protein is CASSLVLGGRNNEQFF.

The J gene is TRBJ2-7, the V gene TRBV5-5; tentatively, D is TRBD2 (6 bases). V was shortened by 9 bases and J by 3 bases, with 13 bases between the two germline ends. Germline CDR1 and CDR2: SGHKS and YYEKEE (reference sequence). This CDR3 spans 12 amino acids. This chain's CDR3 is CATGLSLYEQYF. CDR3 sequence (DNA): TGTGCCACGGGACTCTCCCTCTACGAGCAGTACTTC.

This clonotype was detected once. The conserved final phenylalanine or tryptophan is absent from the CDR3, which likely points to a read error. V gene TRBV4-1 combines with J gene TRBJ1-5; D is unresolved. The CDR3 is 15 residues long. Trimming shortened V by 4 bases and J by 3 bases, and 13 bases separated the two germline ends. Germline CDR1 and CDR2: MGHRA and YSYEKL. The CDR3 spells CASSPGPTLNQPQHS. The CDR3 DNA reads TGCGCCAGCAGCCCAGGACCGACCCTCAATCAGCCCCAGCATTCT.

The table lists this clonotype with a count of one. The J gene is TRBJ1-1, the V gene TRBV20-1, with unresolved D. Per germline, CDR1 DFQATT and CDR2 SNEGSKA (reference sequence). V was cut by 6 bases and J by 1 base, with 24 bases left in between. CDR3 length: 17 amino acids. CDR3 in amino acids: CSASSQEQWAGNTEAFF. The DNA of the CDR3 is TGCAGTGCCAGCAGCCAGGAGCAGTGGGCGGGGAACACTGAAGCTTTCTTT.

This clonotype was counted only a few times. The rearrangement uses TRBV7-2 and TRBJ1-1; D is unclear. There are 14 residues in the CDR3. CDR1 is SGHTA and CDR2 is FQGNSA in the germline V gene. Trimming left V 4 bases short and J 5 bases short, with 14 bases between. CDR3 residues: CASSSQSGVTEAFF. CDR3 DNA: TGTGCCAGCAGCTCCCAGTCTGGGGTTACTGAAGCTTTCTTT.

About this clonotype: A much larger clonotype is one base distant, so this may be a read error. This chain links TRBV19 with TRBJ1-1; TRBD1 might be the D (5 bases). The germline V gene encodes CDR1 LNHDA and CDR2 SQIVND (reference sequence). Trimming removed 3 bases from V and 3 bases from J, with 14 bases in between. This CDR3 has 15 amino acids. The CDR3 nucleotides are TGTGCCAGTAGTATTTCTGGACAACTGGACACTGAAGCTTTCTTT. This gives the protein CASSISGQLDTEAFF.

The genes are TRBV7-9 and TRBJ1-1, with 7 bases identical to TRBD1. Trimming took 6 bases from V and 0 from J; bases not matched to a gene: 4. The CDR3 is made up of 14 amino acids. Germline values: CDR1 SEHNR, CDR2 FQNEAQ (reference sequence). The CDR3 spells CASRLGQMNTEAFF. Written as DNA, the CDR3 is TGTGCCAGCAGATTGGGACAGATGAACACTGAAGCTTTCTTT.

This clonotype has at least ten counts. This chain joins TRBV4-2 and TRBJ2-7, with 7 bases matching TRBD2. Per germline, CDR1 LGHNA and CDR2 YNFKEQ. J was trimmed by 0 bases and V by 1 base; bases with no gene match: 6. CDR3 length: 16 amino acids. The CDR3 loop is CASSQVGGSLSYEQYF. The DNA of the CDR3 is TGTGCCAGCAGCCAAGTTGGCGGGAGTCTCTCCTACGAGCAGTACTTC.

The chain carries TRBV6-5 and TRBJ2-2, with 10 bases that match TRBD1. Germline V gene data show CDR1 as MNHEY and CDR2 as SVGAGI. This CDR3 spans 17 amino acids. V shed 7 bases, J shed 4 bases, and the junction held 12 bases outside the gene matches. The CDR3 region is CASTILGDRGPTGELFF. In DNA, the CDR3 is TGTGCCAGCACCATCTTAGGGGACAGGGGACCCACCGGGGAGCTGTTTTTT.

Note on this clonotype: The junction departs from germline at one end; a sequencing error may be responsible. The CDR3 loop is CASSLGTNGQFF. In DNA, the CDR3 is TGTGCCAGCAGCTTGGGGACAAATGGGCAGTTCTTC. V usage is TRBV5-6 and J usage is TRBJ2-1, with D perhaps TRBD1 (5 bases). The CDR3 length is 12 residues. In germline, CDR1 is SGHDT, CDR2 YYEEEE.

This chain uses TRBV10-2 with TRBJ2-1; possible D gene TRBD2, 6 bases. Looked up from germline, CDR1 is WSHSY and CDR2 is SAAADI. CDR3 length: 14 residues. V lost 8 bases to trimming and J lost 1 base, with 12 bases between them. The DNA for the CDR3 is TGCGCCAGCCGGGCTAGCGCATCCTACAATGAGCAGTTCTTC. Its protein is CASRASASYNEQFF.

This clonotype was seen ten or more times. The V call is TRBV7-3, the J call TRBJ2-1, with 9 bases matching TRBD1. Germline values: CDR1 SGHTA, CDR2 FQGTGA. The J segment lost 4 bases and the V segment lost 3 bases, leaving 4 bases of the junction unmatched. This CDR3 is 15 amino acids long. The CDR3 reads CASSFGTGIYNEQFF. The CDR3 DNA is TGTGCCAGCAGCTTCGGGACAGGGATTTACAATGAGCAGTTCTTC.

The chain joins TRBV2 to TRBJ1-2, with TRBD1 matching over 9 bases. V was pared by 5 bases and J by 9 bases, with 4 bases of the junction left unmatched. CDR3 size: 12 residues. Germline V gene data show CDR1 as SNHLY and CDR2 as FYNNEI. The CDR3 nucleotides are TGTGCCAGCAGTCAGACAGGGGGTAGCTACACCTTC. Residues: CASSQTGGSYTF. Full variable domain (rest looked up from reference TRBV2 and TRBJ1-2): EPEVTQTPSHQVTQMGQEVILRCVPISNHLYFYWYRQILGQKVEFLVSFYNNEISEKSEIFDDQFSVERPDGSNFTLKIRSTKLEDSAMYFCASSQTGGSYTFGSGTRLTVV.

The J gene is TRBJ1-1, the V gene TRBV9; D is ambiguous. Per the germline V gene, CDR1 is SGDLS and CDR2 is YYNGEE. V lost 0 bases, J lost 8 bases, and 14 bases lay in between. The CDR3 totals 14 residues. The CDR3 DNA reads TGTGCCAGCAGCGTAGGCTTCGCAAGAGGGGAAGCTTTCTTT. This encodes CASSVGFARGEAFF. Full variable domain (remainder filled in from reference TRBV9 and TRBJ1-1): DSGVTQTPKHLITATGQRVTLRCSPRSGDLSVYWYQQSLDQGLQFLIQYYNGEERAKGNILERFSAQQFPDLHSELNLSSLELGDSALYFCASSVGFARGEAFFGQGTRLTVV.

This clonotype has ten or more counts. This sequence joins TRBV9 and TRBJ2-7, with D unclear. Trimming shortened V by 4 bases and J by 2 bases, and 13 bases separated the two germline ends. Germline lookup yields CDR1 SGDLS and CDR2 YYNGEE. The CDR3 contains 14 residues. The CDR3 region has the DNA TGTGCCAGCAGCCCAACCGAGGCCCCCTACGAGCAGTACTTC. It encodes CASSPTEAPYEQYF.

The rearrangement uses TRBV5-1 and TRBJ2-5, with a weak D call TRBD2 (6 bases). From germline, CDR1 is SGHRS and CDR2 YFSETQ. Trimming cost V 7 bases and J 5 bases, with 21 bases left between them. CDR3 length equals 15 residues. CDR3 DNA sequence: TGCGCCAGCGGACCGGAGGGGCTTGGGGGGGAGACCCAGTACTTC. Translated: CASGPEGLGGETQYF.

This clonotype was counted many times. The chain carries TRBV7-9 and TRBJ1-1; D gene unclear. Per germline, CDR1 SEHNR and CDR2 FQNEAQ (reference sequence). The CDR3 is 14 amino acids. V was pared by 6 bases and J by 0 bases, with 11 bases between. This chain's CDR3 is CASRAPELNTEAFF. Here the CDR3 DNA reads TGTGCCAGCAGGGCGCCAGAGTTGAACACTGAAGCTTTCTTT. The full variable domain, in which reference TRBV7-9 and TRBJ1-1 provide the parts outside the CDR3, is DTGVSQNPRHKITKRGQNVTFRCDPISEHNRLYWYRQTLGQGPEFLTYFQNEAQLEKSRLLSDRFSAERPKGSFSTLEIQRTEQGDSAMYLCASRAPELNTEAFFGQGTRLTVV.

The chain combines TRBV5-6 with TRBJ2-5, with TRBD2 matching 8 bases. The V segment lost 0 bases and the J segment 13 bases; nucleotides outside the gene matches: 5. The CDR3 loop spans 12 amino acids. Germline assignment: CDR1 SGHDT and CDR2 YYEEEE. The CDR3 protein is CASSLDSGEAYF. DNA of the CDR3: TGTGCCAGCAGCTTGGATAGCGGGGAAGCGTACTTC.

The rearrangement joins TRBV12-3 or TRBV12-4 to TRBJ2-7, with 14 bases lining up with TRBD2. The CDR3 extends over 15 amino acids. V was pared by 6 bases and J by 7 bases, with 8 bases of the junction left unmatched. The CDR3 region has the DNA TGTGCCAGCAGCGCGACTAGCGGGGGGGCGGGGGAGCAGTACTTC. Amino acid sequence: CASSATSGGAGEQYF.

In its sample, this clonotype was seen many times. The chain employs TRBV20-1 and TRBJ2-1; the match to TRBD2 covers 9 bases. V lost 2 bases, J lost 1 base, and 3 bases stayed unmatched. Germline CDR1 and CDR2: DFQATT and SNEGSKA (reference sequence). This CDR3 spans 15 amino acids. The CDR3 DNA sequence: TGCAGTGCTAGACCAACTAGCGGGTCCTACAATGAGCAGTTCTTC. As protein: CSARPTSGSYNEQFF.

V gene TRBV2 combines with J gene TRBJ2-3; D is unclear. Germline CDR1 SNHLY, CDR2 FYNNEI. The V and J ends lost 5 bases and 4 bases respectively, with 7 bases between them. The CDR3 totals 12 residues. CDR3 bases: TGTGCCAGCAGTAAGACTTCAGATACGCAGTATTTT. Translation: CASSKTSDTQYF.

The chain carries TRBV20-1 and TRBJ2-3; D unresolved. CDR1 and CDR2 from the germline V gene are DFQATT and SNEGSKA (reference sequence). The CDR3 totals 11 residues. V was shortened by 4 bases and J by 4 bases, with 6 bases between the two germline ends. In nucleotides, the CDR3 is TGCAGTGCTACCCGAGCAGATACGCAGTATTTT. Its protein is CSATRADTQYF.

V gene TRBV10-3 combines with J gene TRBJ1-5; 8 nucleotides line up with TRBD1. V dropped 5 bases and J dropped 0; count of bases not matched to a gene: 3. There are 15 residues in the CDR3. The V gene's germline CDR1 is ENHRY and CDR2 SYGVKD. The CDR3 DNA reads TGTGCCATCAGTACGACAGGGGATAGCAATCAGCCCCAGCATTTT. Protein: CAISTTGDSNQPQHF.

This clonotype was recorded once. The J gene is TRBJ2-7, the V gene TRBV5-8; TRBD2 matches 12 bases. J gave up 4 bases and V 6 bases, and 11 bases lay outside the gene matches. Germline-derived CDR1 and CDR2 are SGHTS and YDEGEE. The CDR3 sequence is 16 residues long. Here the CDR3 reads CASIPGLAGTTYEQYF. The CDR3 coding sequence is TGTGCCAGCATCCCCGGACTAGCGGGAACCACTTACGAGCAGTACTTC.